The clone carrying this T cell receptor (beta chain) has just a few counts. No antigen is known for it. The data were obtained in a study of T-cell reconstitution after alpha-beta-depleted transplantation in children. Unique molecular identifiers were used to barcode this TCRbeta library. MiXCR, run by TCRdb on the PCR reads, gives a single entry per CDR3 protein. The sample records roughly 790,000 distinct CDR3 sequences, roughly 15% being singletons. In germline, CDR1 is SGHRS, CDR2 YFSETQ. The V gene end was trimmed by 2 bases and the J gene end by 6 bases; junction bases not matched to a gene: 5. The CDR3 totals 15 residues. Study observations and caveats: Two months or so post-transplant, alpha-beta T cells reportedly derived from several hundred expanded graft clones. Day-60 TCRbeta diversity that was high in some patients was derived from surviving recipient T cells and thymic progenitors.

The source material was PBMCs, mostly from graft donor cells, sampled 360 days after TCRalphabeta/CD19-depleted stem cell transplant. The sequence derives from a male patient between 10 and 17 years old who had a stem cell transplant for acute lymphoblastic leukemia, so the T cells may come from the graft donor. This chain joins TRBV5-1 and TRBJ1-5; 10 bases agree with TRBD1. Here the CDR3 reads CASSFGTGAGQPQHF. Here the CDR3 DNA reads TGCGCCAGCAGCTTCGGGACAGGGGCTGGTCAGCCCCAGCATTTT.